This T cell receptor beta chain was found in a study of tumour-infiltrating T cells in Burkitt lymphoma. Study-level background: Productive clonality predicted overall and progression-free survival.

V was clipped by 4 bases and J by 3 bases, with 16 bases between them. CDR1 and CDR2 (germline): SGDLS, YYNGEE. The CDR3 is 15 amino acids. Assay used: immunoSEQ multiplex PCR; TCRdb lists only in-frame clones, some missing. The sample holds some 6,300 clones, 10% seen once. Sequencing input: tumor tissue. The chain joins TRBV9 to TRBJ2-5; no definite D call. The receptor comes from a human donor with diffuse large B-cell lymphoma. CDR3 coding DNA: TGTGCCAGCAGCCCCTGGTCCCGTAGGGAAGAGACCCAGTACTTC. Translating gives CASSPWSRREETQYF.